This T cell receptor beta chain comes out of a study of T-cell reconstitution after alpha-beta-depleted transplantation in children. Study results and caveats: Newly made T cells mostly supplied T-cell counts and diversity one year after transplant.

The CDR3 covers 14 residues. Trimming cost V 2 bases and J 5 bases, with 10 bases left between them. Germline V gene data show CDR1 as SGHTA and CDR2 as FQGNSA. Researchers prepared the TCRbeta library using unique molecular identifiers, the study reports. TCRdb reprocessed the PCR reads via MiXCR and lists one record per CDR3 protein. The table has around 200,000 distinct CDR3 sequences, approximately 11% seen once. This clonotype was seen many times. The antigen remains unidentified. V gene TRBV7-2 combines with J gene TRBJ1-5, with a tentative D call TRBD1 (5 bases). This specimen was PBMCs, taken before TCRalphabeta/CD19-depleted stem cell transplant. The origin of this receptor is a child younger than two with acute myeloid leukemia, due to receive a stem cell transplant. CDR3 amino acids: CASSLTDIDQPQHF. CDR3 DNA sequence: TGTGCCAGCAGCTTAACGGACATCGATCAGCCCCAGCATTTT.